Reported below is one TCR beta chain. Its antigen is not identified. The CDR3 extends over 16 amino acids. CDR1 and CDR2 from the germline V gene are MNHNY and SVGAGI (reference sequence). V was clipped by 3 bases and J by 6 bases, with 19 bases between them. The data stem from a study of cytomegalovirus exposure and HLA in healthy donors. Study-level information: One earlier analysis, a look at 150 million to 200 million T cells, found 100 million to 130 million unique TCR beta sequences.

General study findings and limits: There were some V segments, including TRBV6-2 and TRBV6-3, excluded as indistinguishable. It was taken for granted in presence/absence analyses that sequencing depth across donors was roughly uniform.

The study ran its PCR with 60 Vbeta and 13 Jbeta primers. Using immunoSEQ multiplex PCR, the repertoire was profiled, and TCRdb retains in-frame clones only, with some absent. In the table there are some 190,000 clones, 65% to 90% of which are singletons. The specimen sequenced was PBMCs. The chain uses TRBV6-6 and TRBJ2-3; tentatively, D is TRBD2 (5 bases). The origin of this receptor is a woman aged 30 to 39 in good health and CMV-seronegative. This CDR3 is CASSYFSAASSDTQYF. The CDR3 nucleotides are TGTGCCAGCAGTTATTTTAGCGCGGCCAGCTCGGATACGCAGTATTTT.